The clone carrying this T cell receptor (beta chain) occurred a few times. As yet, its antigen is unknown. These data come from a study of T cell responses to AZD1222 COVID-19 vaccine. Regarding the study as a whole: Spike regions recognized by vaccine-associated CD4 TCRs spanned the protein, led by 160-218 and 743-854. In the spike-specific TCR repertoire, nearly half reportedly target unmutated variant regions.

The method was immunoSEQ multiplex PCR; TCRdb's version includes in-frame clones alone and lacks a portion of them. The sample holds approximately 150,000 clones; 92% are singletons and the top ten take approximately 0.98%. Germline V gene data show CDR1 as MNHEY and CDR2 as SMNVEV (reference sequence). Between the trimmed V and J ends, which lost 7 bases and 1 base, there was a span of 13 bases. CDR3 length equals 14 residues. The sequence was obtained from an adult who received the AZD1222 COVID-19 vaccine. The sequencing used peripheral blood, collected 28 days after the second AZD1222 dose. The chain is built from TRBV27 and TRBJ1-1; D remains ambiguous. This CDR3 is CASKVDERNTEAFF. The CDR3 region has the DNA TGTGCCAGCAAAGTCGACGAACGGAACACTGAAGCTTTCTTT.